This record covers a single T cell receptor (beta chain). The specificity of this receptor is unknown. Base-call qualities are not available, and no considerably larger clone is one nucleotide away. This sample stems from a study of blood T cells in healthy people across ages (dated by TCRdb to 2014 to 2015). Context from the whole study: In model experiments, template switching captured roughly one uniquely barcoded TCR beta cDNA molecule for every two T cells. To track age-related changes in TCR beta repertoire diversity, the study relied on deep sequencing normalized with unique cDNA molecular identifiers. Four age groups were formed from the donors: young (average approximately 15 years), middle-aged (around 39), aged (about 68) and long-lived (around 82). Donors of different ages were randomly distributed across sequencing lanes to avoid experimental bias. The study analyzed two additional independent replicas of 1 million unique cDNA reads from the same blood draw for two donors, one aged 18 to 29 and one aged 80 or older. On the study overall, not on this receptor specifically: Since profiling was done on bulk unsorted PBMCs, naive and antigen-experienced compartments could not be conclusively compared. Because donor CMV infection status was unknown, age-related changes in expanded clonotypes were potentially confounded. Compared with the aged group, the long-lived group had more naive CD4+ T cells, fewer expanded clones and increased TCR diversity, a pattern suggesting age selection. As age increased, observed TCR beta diversity per million T cells dropped in a roughly linear way, and a significant reduction was already evident by age about 40. A strong correlation was found between observed TCR beta diversity and the percentage of naive T cells measured by flow cytometry. Total diversity estimates from one million sequenced T cells were considered lower bounds and underestimates.

The donors were some 36 Caucasian individuals from Russia, aged about 6 to 95 years, who were systemically healthy. Roughly 9 milliliters of peripheral blood were drawn from each donor into EDTA-treated Vacutainer tubes. Ficoll-Paque density-gradient centrifugation was used to isolate PBMCs, with at least 7 million per sample. Trizol reagent was used to extract total RNA from the PBMCs, yielding at least 6 micrograms per sample. For every donor, flow cytometry on a PBMC aliquot measured the percentage of naive CD45RAhigh/CD27high T cells. The library was built by means of 5' RACE. The sequencer was an Illumina HiSeq 2500. The second PCR ran for about 6 to 11 cycles and used a J-beta primer mix along with a sample-barcoded 5' primer. A template-switch 5' adaptor carrying 12 random nucleotides introduced a unique molecular identifier onto each TCR beta cDNA molecule. Each sample yielded at least 2.5 million CDR3-containing paired-end reads. First-strand cDNA was synthesized from all RNA with the Mint cDNA synthesis kit, primed by a TRBC-specific oligonucleotide. Following uracil-DNA glycosylase treatment, all cDNA underwent a first 18-cycle PCR with the universal primers M1SS and BC2_uni_R. In the authors' own workflow: For normalization, 1 million high-quality reads, each with a distinct molecular identifier, were randomly selected from each sample. Instead of being binned into consensus sequences, reads with shared molecular identifiers were discarded. CDR3 identification, clonotype clustering and error correction used MiTCR with a Q25 quality threshold and the strictest error-elimination algorithm. A nonparametric unseen species model with Euler transformation was used to estimate lower-bound total TCR beta diversity. Starting from the raw public reads, TCRdb applied fastp trimming at Q25, assembled clones with MiXCR and retained in-frame beta chains. A single entry per CDR3 protein holds the most common genes and DNA from its merged rows. TCRdb, rather than the study authors, made the V and J calls. Recorded for this sample are around 990,000 distinct CDR3 sequences; around two fifths of them occurred a single time. Approximately 14% of the sample is in the top ten clones.

This TCR derives from a man younger than 30 in good health. The sample taken for sequencing was blood.

For the CDR3, the sequence is CSVGQNSNQPQHF. The nucleotide sequence reads TGCAGCGTTGGGCAGAATAGCAATCAGCCCCAGCATTTT. The chain is made from TRBV29-1 and TRBJ1-5, with the D gene too uncertain to name. CDR3 length: 13 amino acids, cysteine to phenylalanine. Kept here is only the CDR3 DNA, which spans 39 bases and is read in frame from base 1. At the junction V is shortened by 4 bases and J by 0 bases, with 7 bases in between. Looking up the germline V gene yields CDR1 SQVTM and CDR2 ANQGSEA.